Below, 27 T cell receptor beta chains from the same sample are listed, as sequenced in a study of blood T cell repertoires in COVID-19. The table came from immunoSEQ multiplex PCR; TCRdb's copy has only in-frame clones and leaves some out. The data hold about 180,000 clones, with nearly 90% observed a single time. The sample was PBMCs or T cells enriched from blood (not recorded which). The receptors shown here come from a woman aged 40-49 years with acute COVID-19.

J is TRBJ1-2 and V is TRBV20-1; TRBD1 agrees at 7 bases. The CDR3 is made up of 13 amino acids. Germline assignment: CDR1 DFQATT and CDR2 SNEGSKA (reference sequence). With V trimmed by 3 bases and J by 4 bases, 5 bases remained unmatched. CDR3 region: CSASDRVGYGYTF. The CDR3 DNA reads as TGCAGTGCTAGTGACAGGGTAGGCTATGGCTACACCTTC.

The V call is TRBV9, the J call TRBJ2-1; D ambiguous. The CDR3 has 15 residues. Germline values: CDR1 SGDLS, CDR2 YYNGEE. Trimming stripped 0 bases from V and 0 bases from J, with 7 bases between. The CDR3 reads CASSVDLRSYNEQFF. The CDR3 DNA is TGTGCCAGCAGCGTAGACTTACGCTCCTACAATGAGCAGTTCTTC.

The CDR3 nucleotides are TGTGCCAGCAGCCTAAATCGGACAGTCTCTGGAAACACCATATATTTT. This gives the protein CASSLNRTVSGNTIYF. This chain connects TRBV6-2 or TRBV6-3 to TRBJ1-3; a possible D gene is TRBD1 (6 bases). V was pared by 6 bases and J by 0 bases, with 15 bases between. CDR1 is MNHEY, CDR2 SVGEGT, per germline. The CDR3 runs 16 residues.

This rearrangement joins TRBV3-1 (or the pseudogene TRBV3-2) to TRBJ1-2; D not resolved. The V and J ends lost 4 bases and 4 bases respectively, with 7 bases between them. The CDR3 extends over 12 amino acids. The germline gives CDR1 LGHDT, CDR2 YNNKEL (reference sequence). The CDR3 here is CASSPRGYGYTF. The DNA for the CDR3 is TGTGCCAGCAGCCCCCGGGGCTATGGCTACACCTTC.

The V and J genes are TRBV6-5 and TRBJ2-1, with 7 bases aligning to TRBD2. The length of the CDR3 is 15 residues. In germline, CDR1 is MNHEY, CDR2 SVGAGI. V dropped 5 bases and J dropped 7; count of bases not matched to a gene: 11. The DNA of the CDR3 is TGTGCCAGCAGTCTGCAAAGGACTAGTAGTAATGAGCAGTTCTTC. This gives the protein CASSLQRTSSNEQFF.

The sample holds a few counts of this clone. The chain uses TRBV3-1 (or the pseudogene TRBV3-2) and TRBJ1-2; 7 nucleotides align to TRBD1. In germline, CDR1 is LGHDT, CDR2 YNNKEL (reference sequence). CDR3 length: 13 amino acids. V lost 6 bases to trimming and J lost 5 bases; unmatched junction nucleotides: 6. The CDR3 protein is CASRRDRDYGYTF. Written as DNA, the CDR3 is TGTGCCAGCAGACGCGACAGGGATTATGGCTACACCTTC.

The chain is built from TRBV28 and TRBJ1-5; D not resolved. There are 16 residues in the CDR3. Per germline, CDR1 MDHEN and CDR2 SYDVKM. V lost 3 bases, J lost 2 bases, and 14 bases lay in between. In nucleotides, the CDR3 is TGTGCCAGCAGTTTGGAAGGAATCCGGGGCAATCAGCCCCAGCATTTT. Translating it yields CASSLEGIRGNQPQHF.

The CDR3 protein is CASSLEATVRSSPLHF. The CDR3 nucleotides are TGCGCCAGCAGCTTGGAAGCGACCGTGAGGTCTTCACCCCTCCACTTT. The chain recombines TRBV5-1 with TRBJ1-6, with D hard to call. CDR1 is SGHRS, CDR2 YFSETQ, per germline. This CDR3 region has 16 residues. V shed 0 bases and J shed 9 bases, with 16 bases lying between them.

The chain uses TRBV9 and TRBJ2-3; D is perhaps TRBD2 (7 bases). The germline V and J ends were trimmed by 2 bases and 6 bases, with 16 bases remaining between them. Germline V gene data show CDR1 as SGDLS and CDR2 as YYNGEE. CDR3 length: 15 residues. The CDR3 sequence: CASSVMRGLSDTQYF. The CDR3 DNA reads as TGTGCCAGCAGCGTGATGCGGGGGCTCTCTGATACGCAGTATTTT.

The gene calls are TRBV29-1 and TRBJ2-5; D is perhaps TRBD1 (6 bases). With 7 bases removed from V and 3 bases from J, the gap between germline ends came to 12 bases. Per germline, CDR1 SQVTM and CDR2 ANQGSEA. The CDR3 runs 12 residues. The CDR3 sequence is CSAGQSKETQYF. CDR3 coding DNA: TGCAGCGCAGGACAGAGCAAAGAGACCCAGTACTTC.

The rearrangement uses TRBV6-5 and TRBJ1-1; TRBD1 agrees at 7 bases. In germline, CDR1 is MNHEY, CDR2 SVGAGI. The V gene end was trimmed by 7 bases and the J gene end by 1 base; junction bases not matched to a gene: 6. The CDR3 has 14 amino acids. Written as DNA, the CDR3 is TGTGCCAGCATGAGGGGGCACGCGAACACTGAAGCTTTCTTT. Protein product: CASMRGHANTEAFF.

This chain joins TRBV4-1 and TRBJ2-3; TRBD1 matches at 11 bases. Germline lookup yields CDR1 MGHRA and CDR2 YSYEKL. The junction had 6 bases not matched to a gene; V was cut back by 4 bases and J by 6 bases. The CDR3 loop spans 15 amino acids. The CDR3 loop reads CASSPGQGAGDTQYF. CDR3 DNA: TGCGCCAGCAGCCCTGGACAGGGGGCAGGCGATACGCAGTATTTT.

The chain has TRBV9 and TRBJ2-7, with D possibly being TRBD2 (5 bases). This CDR3 region has 14 residues. V was clipped by 0 bases and J by 5 bases, with 12 bases between them. Looked up from germline, CDR1 is SGDLS and CDR2 is YYNGEE. The CDR3 DNA is TGTGCCAGCAGCGTAGAGTCGGGAACTGACGAGCAGTACTTC. Protein: CASSVESGTDEQYF.

V and J are TRBV5-4 and TRBJ2-1; D not resolved. Germline CDR1 reads SGHNT; CDR2 reads YYREEE (reference sequence). Deletions cut 3 bases from V and 7 bases from J, with 26 bases between. The CDR3 is 18 amino acids. This CDR3 is CASSSQFLERVLANEQFF. CDR3 coding DNA: TGTGCCAGCAGCTCCCAGTTCCTAGAACGGGTGCTGGCGAATGAGCAGTTCTTC.

This chain connects TRBV10-3 to TRBJ1-3, with TRBD1 identical over 10 bases. This CDR3 is built from 15 residues. Unmatched junction bases numbered 2, after V lost 6 bases and J lost 0 bases. Germline V gene sequence: CDR1 ENHRY, CDR2 SYGVKD. The CDR3 DNA is TGTGCCATCAGCGACAGGGGGCTCTCTGGAAACACCATATATTTT. It specifies CAISDRGLSGNTIYF.

The chain carries TRBV29-1 and TRBJ1-1; D gene unclear. CDR1 and CDR2 from the germline V gene are SQVTM and ANQGSEA. V lost 1 base and J lost 1, with 7 bases in between. This CDR3 region has 13 residues. The CDR3 region is CSVEVGRNTEAFF. CDR3 sequence (DNA): TGCAGCGTTGAAGTGGGCAGGAACACTGAAGCTTTCTTT.

The rearrangement links TRBV3-1 (or the pseudogene TRBV3-2) to TRBJ2-1; 7 bases are a match to TRBD2. CDR3 length: 14 residues. J lost 9 bases, V lost 1 base, and 6 bases had no gene match. The germline V gene has CDR1 LGHDT and CDR2 YNNKEL (reference sequence). The CDR3 region is CASSQGVGGVEQFF. The DNA of the CDR3 is TGTGCCAGCAGCCAAGGAGTGGGGGGGGTTGAGCAGTTCTTC.

The J gene is TRBJ2-7, the V gene TRBV27, with a possible D match to TRBD2 (5 bases). V lost 5 bases to trimming and J lost 0 bases, with 8 bases between them. CDR1 MNHEY and CDR2 SMNVEV come from the germline V gene (reference sequence). This CDR3 is built from 13 residues. The CDR3 protein is CASSNGVSYEQYF. The CDR3 DNA follows: TGTGCCAGCAGTAACGGGGTCTCCTACGAGCAGTACTTC.

The V call is TRBV2, the J call TRBJ2-4; no clear D. This CDR3 spans 15 amino acids. Germline CDR1 and CDR2: SNHLY and FYNNEI. Trimming left V 4 bases short and J 9 bases short, with 19 bases between. In DNA, the CDR3 is TGTGCCAGCAGTGGTCCGGCACTAAGACGAACCATTCAGTACTTC. Amino acids: CASSGPALRRTIQYF.

DNA of the CDR3: TGCAGCATATATCACGACAGGGCCCTCACAGATACGCAGTATTTT. Translation gives CSIYHDRALTDTQYF. The J gene is TRBJ2-3, the V gene TRBV29-1; 7 bases map to TRBD1. Germline CDR1 and CDR2: SQVTM and ANQGSEA. The length of the CDR3 is 15 residues. J lost 2 bases, V lost 8 bases, and 13 bases had no gene match.

The chain has TRBV6-2 or TRBV6-3 and TRBJ2-5; 9 bases are a match to TRBD2. Germline-derived CDR1 and CDR2 are MNHEY and SVGEGT. V lost 6 bases, J lost 2 bases, and 10 bases stayed unmatched. The CDR3 runs to 16 residues. The CDR3 is CASSQAASGEQETQYF. The CDR3 region has the DNA TGTGCCAGCAGCCAGGCCGCTAGCGGGGAACAAGAGACCCAGTACTTC.

This chain uses TRBV30 with TRBJ1-6; maybe TRBD1 (5 bases). Germline V gene sequence: CDR1 GTSNPN, CDR2 SVGIG (reference sequence). There are 15 residues in the CDR3. V was clipped by 3 bases and J by 8 bases, with 17 bases between them. The DNA for the CDR3 is TGTGCCTGGAGCGTCGGGACTCAAGGAGATTCACCCCTCCACTTT. This codes for CAWSVGTQGDSPLHF. Full variable domain (remainder filled in from reference TRBV30 and TRBJ1-6): SQTIHQWPATLVQPVGSPLSLECTVEGTSNPNLYWYRQAAGRGLQLLFYSVGIGQISSEVPQNLSASRPQDRQFILSSKKLLLSDSGFYLCAWSVGTQGDSPLHFGNGTRLTVT.

The chain combines TRBV7-6 with TRBJ1-2, with D uncertain. The germline CDR1 and CDR2 sequences are SGHVS and FNYEAQ. CDR3 length: 13 residues. V was clipped by 5 bases and J by 2 bases, with 9 bases between them. This CDR3 is CASSRGGNYGYTF. For the CDR3, the DNA is TGTGCCAGCAGCCGAGGTGGGAACTATGGCTACACCTTC.

This sequence joins TRBV24-1 and TRBJ2-5, with D possibly TRBD2 on 7 matching bases. Germline lookup yields CDR1 KGHDR and CDR2 SFDVKD. This CDR3 spans 14 amino acids. With 12 bases removed from V and 5 bases from J, the gap between germline ends came to 21 bases. The CDR3 here is CAPPFFGGRETQYF. The CDR3 coding sequence is TGTGCCCCGCCTTTTTTCGGGGGGCGGGAGACCCAGTACTTC.

This clone was seen only once. This chain links TRBV21-1 with TRBJ2-7; the table gives TRBD2 as D, unverified against the DNA. TRBV21-1 counts as a pseudogene. The CDR3 length is 16 residues. CDR3 coding DNA: TGTGCCAGCAGCAAAGAATATGGGGGGTGGACTTACGAGCAGTACTTC. Protein sequence: CASSKEYGGWTYEQYF.

DNA of the CDR3: TGCGCCAGCAGCTTGCTAGGGGACAATCAGCCCCAGCATTTT. It translates to CASSLLGDNQPQHF. The chain carries TRBV5-1 and TRBJ1-5; tentative D call: TRBD1 (5 bases). The CDR3 has 14 residues. With 1 base removed from V and 3 bases from J, the gap between germline ends came to 8 bases. From germline, CDR1 is SGHRS and CDR2 YFSETQ.

CDR3 residues: CASSPSPGHFRDEQFF. The CDR3 DNA reads as TGTGCCAGCTCACCCTCTCCGGGACACTTCAGGGATGAGCAGTTCTTC. The chain recombines TRBV18 with TRBJ2-1, with a tentative D call TRBD1 (6 bases). V lost 3 bases, J lost 8 bases, and 20 bases lay in between. Germline V gives CDR1 KGHSH, CDR2 LQKENI. The CDR3 is 16 residues long.